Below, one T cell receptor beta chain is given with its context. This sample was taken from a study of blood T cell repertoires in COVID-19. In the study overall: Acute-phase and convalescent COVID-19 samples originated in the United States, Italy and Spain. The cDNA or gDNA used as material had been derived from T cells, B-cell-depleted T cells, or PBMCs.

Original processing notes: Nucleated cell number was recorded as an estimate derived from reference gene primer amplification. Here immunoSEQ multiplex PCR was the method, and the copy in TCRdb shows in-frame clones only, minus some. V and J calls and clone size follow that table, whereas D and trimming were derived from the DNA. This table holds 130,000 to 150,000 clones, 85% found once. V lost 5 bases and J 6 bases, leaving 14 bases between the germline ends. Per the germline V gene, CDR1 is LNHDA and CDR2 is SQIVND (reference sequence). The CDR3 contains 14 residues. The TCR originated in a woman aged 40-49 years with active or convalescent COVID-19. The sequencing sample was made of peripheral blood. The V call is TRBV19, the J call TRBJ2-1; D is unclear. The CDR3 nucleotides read TGTGCCAGTAGTTCACTATATTTAGGCAATGAGCAGTTCTTC. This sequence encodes CASSSLYLGNEQFF.